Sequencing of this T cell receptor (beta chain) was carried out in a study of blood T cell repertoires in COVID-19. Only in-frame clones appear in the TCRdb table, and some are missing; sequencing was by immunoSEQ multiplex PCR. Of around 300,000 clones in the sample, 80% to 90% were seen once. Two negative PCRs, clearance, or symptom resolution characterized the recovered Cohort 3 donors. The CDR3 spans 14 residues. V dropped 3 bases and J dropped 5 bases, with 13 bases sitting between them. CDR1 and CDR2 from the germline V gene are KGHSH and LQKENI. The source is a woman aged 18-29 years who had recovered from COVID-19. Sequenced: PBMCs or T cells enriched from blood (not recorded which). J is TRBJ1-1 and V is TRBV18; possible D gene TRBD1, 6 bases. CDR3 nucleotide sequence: TGTGCCAGCTCACCCGACAGGAGGTGGACTGAAGCTTTCTTT. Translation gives CASSPDRRWTEAFF.